Listed below are T cell receptor beta chains from one sample, sequenced in a study of a mutant IDH1 vaccine in newly diagnosed glioma. Assay used: immunoSEQ multiplex PCR; TCRdb lists only in-frame clones, some missing. The profile covers about 44,000 clones, with about 91% appearing a single time and just under 4% taken by the ten largest. For these TCRs, the target antigens are not known. Sequences were derived from PBMCs, sampled from a glioma patient whose treatment included an IDH1 peptide vaccine. These TCRs come from a man aged 45-60 years with glioma. CDR3s include the opening cysteine and the closing phenylalanine or tryptophan. D genes are given only for firm matches. Size tells how often a clone was seen (once, few, many) or the class of an expanded clone, and some rows leave it out.

clone_size	j_call	v_call	d_call	cdr3_aa	cdr3_nt
once	TRBJ2-7	TRBV19	NA	CASSMGTGSYEQYF	TGTGCCAGTAGTATGGGAACAGGATCCTACGAGCAGTACTTC
NA	TRBJ2-1	TRBV19	TRBD2	CASRDPYSGSYNEQFF	TGTGCCAGTAGGGACCCCTATAGCGGGTCCTACAATGAGCAGTTCTTC
NA	TRBJ2-1	TRBV5-1	TRBD2	CASRSSGTTYNEQFF	TGCGCCAGCAGATCTAGCGGGACCACTTACAATGAGCAGTTCTTC
NA	TRBJ2-5	TRBV30	NA	CAWSVRAEQYF	TGTGCCTGGAGTGTCAGGGCAGAGCAGTACTTC
NA	TRBJ2-2	TRBV13	TRBD1	CASGWTGDTGELFF	TGTGCCAGCGGCTGGACAGGGGACACCGGGGAGCTGTTTTTT
NA	TRBJ2-3	TRBV14	NA	CASSRQAFSGTDTQYF	TGTGCCAGCAGCCGGCAGGCTTTCAGCGGCACAGATACGCAGTATTTT
few	TRBJ1-1	TRBV9	NA	CASSGELGGYTEAFF	TGTGCCAGCAGCGGGGAATTGGGAGGTTACACTGAAGCTTTCTTT
once	TRBJ1-4	TRBV5-1	NA	CASSADSAINEKLFF	TGCGCCAGCAGCGCCGACAGCGCGATTAATGAAAAACTGTTTTTT
few	TRBJ1-3	TRBV9	NA	CASSPDPSSGNTIYF	TGTGCCAGCAGCCCCGACCCTAGCTCTGGAAACACCATATATTTT
NA	TRBJ2-7	TRBV7-9	NA	CASSPPEGGSSYEQYF	TGTGCCAGCAGCCCACCCGAGGGGGGCTCCTCCTACGAGCAGTACTTC
NA	TRBJ2-7	TRBV5-4	TRBD1	CASSLVAGGYEQYF	TGTGCCAGCAGCTTGGTGGCAGGGGGCTACGAGCAGTACTTC
NA	TRBJ1-5	TRBV4-1	TRBD1	CASSQGGQGAGQPQHF	TGCGCCAGCAGCCAAGGGGGACAGGGGGCCGGCCAGCCCCAGCATTTT
NA	TRBJ2-7	TRBV7-8	NA	CASSLSTSWGYEQYF	TGTGCCAGCAGCCTGAGCACTAGCTGGGGATACGAGCAGTACTTC
NA	TRBJ2-7	TRBV30	NA	CAWSPPDREGGGQYF	TGTGCCTGGAGTCCCCCGGACAGAGAGGGAGGGGGGCAGTACTTC
NA	TRBJ1-2	TRBV19	NA	CASRRGEGRRGYTF	TGTGCCAGTAGGCGGGGGGAAGGGAGACGTGGCTACACCTTC
NA	TRBJ1-1	TRBV9	NA	CASTIDGGSAVAEAFF	TGTGCCAGCACCATTGATGGGGGGTCCGCCGTCGCTGAAGCTTTCTTT
NA	TRBJ2-7	TRBV5-6	TRBD2	CASSFWGLAGGPVEQYF	TGTGCCAGCAGCTTCTGGGGACTAGCGGGAGGGCCAGTCGAGCAGTACTTC
NA	TRBJ2-1	TRBV27	TRBD2	CASIPRLAVYNEQFF	TGTGCCAGCATCCCCAGACTAGCGGTGTACAATGAGCAGTTCTTC
few	TRBJ2-3	TRBV18	TRBD1	CASSPQGASTDTQYF	TGTGCCAGCTCACCACAGGGGGCGAGCACAGATACGCAGTATTTT
NA	TRBJ1-3	TRBV6-6	NA	CASSSVAWAGNTIYF	TGTGCCAGCAGTTCCGTGGCTTGGGCTGGAAACACCATATATTTT
NA	TRBJ2-7	TRBV5-4	TRBD1	CASTIDPGQVAYEQYF	TGTGCCAGCACCATCGACCCCGGACAGGTCGCCTACGAGCAGTACTTC
NA	TRBJ1-4	TRBV5-8	TRBD1	CASSLYQGGNEKLFF	TGTGCCAGCAGCTTGTACCAGGGGGGGAACGAAAAACTGTTTTTT
NA	TRBJ2-5	TRBV2	NA	CASRGRYGETQYF	TGTGCCAGCAGGGGGCGTTATGGAGAGACCCAGTACTTC
NA	TRBJ1-5	TRBV19	TRBD1	CASKWRQGDDQPQHF	TGTGCCAGTAAGTGGAGACAGGGGGACGATCAGCCCCAGCATTTT
NA	TRBJ1-1	TRBV4-2	NA	CASSQDLKGGSTEAFF	TGTGCCAGCAGCCAAGATTTGAAGGGGGGGAGCACTGAAGCTTTCTTT
NA	TRBJ2-3	TRBV6-4	TRBD2	CASSLTSGGVTDTQYF	TGTGCCAGCAGTTTGACTAGCGGGGGGGTAACAGATACGCAGTATTTT
NA	TRBJ1-3	TRBV4-3	NA	CASSHDGNTIYF	TGCGCCAGCAGCCACGACGGAAACACCATATATTTT
NA	TRBJ2-7	TRBV19	NA	CASSMQGGYEQYF	TGTGCCAGTAGTATGCAGGGAGGCTACGAGCAGTACTTC
NA	TRBJ1-5	TRBV27	NA	CASSLSRKGGNQPQHF	TGTGCCAGCAGTTTATCGAGGAAGGGGGGGAATCAGCCCCAGCATTTT
NA	TRBJ2-3	TRBV5-1	NA	CASSSGLRVHSTDTQYF	TGCGCCAGCAGCTCGGGCCTTAGGGTCCATAGCACAGATACGCAGTATTTT
NA	TRBJ2-2	TRBV2	NA	CASRADRNTGELFF	TGTGCCAGCAGGGCCGACAGGAACACCGGGGAGCTGTTTTTT
NA	TRBJ2-1	TRBV5-4	NA	CASSSDSRAYNEQFF	TGTGCCAGCAGCTCGGACAGTAGGGCCTACAATGAGCAGTTCTTC
NA	TRBJ1-1	TRBV5-1	NA	CASSRDLNTEAFF	TGCGCCAGCAGCCGGGACTTGAACACTGAAGCTTTCTTT
NA	TRBJ2-3	TRBV9	TRBD1	CASSPGTGHTDTQYF	TGTGCCAGCAGCCCCGGGACAGGGCACACAGATACGCAGTATTTT
few	TRBJ1-5	TRBV19	TRBD1	CASSIDNRGVGQPQHF	TGTGCCAGTAGTATAGACAACAGGGGAGTCGGGCAGCCCCAGCATTTT
NA	TRBJ2-5	TRBV7-7	NA	CASSLPEGTQYF	TGTGCTAGCAGCTTACCCGAGGGGACCCAGTACTTC
NA	TRBJ1-1	TRBV19	TRBD1	CASQRTGDLNTEAFF	TGTGCCAGCCAAAGGACAGGGGATTTGAACACTGAAGCTTTCTTT
NA	TRBJ1-2	TRBV19	TRBD1	CASSIVGRAGGSTDGYTF	TGTGCCAGTAGTATAGTAGGGCGGGCAGGGGGCAGTACGGATGGCTACACCTTC
once	TRBJ1-1	TRBV27	TRBD1	CASSPPTGIMAEAFF	TGTGCCAGCAGTCCGCCGACAGGGATAATGGCTGAAGCTTTCTTT
few	TRBJ1-2	TRBV4-2	NA	CASSHVGLSDSYGYTF	TGTGCCAGCAGCCATGTGGGACTCAGCGACAGCTATGGCTACACCTTC
few	TRBJ1-5	TRBV7-4	TRBD1	CASSLSTLGQDNQPQHF	TGTGCCAGCAGCTTAAGTACCCTTGGACAGGACAATCAGCCCCAGCATTTT